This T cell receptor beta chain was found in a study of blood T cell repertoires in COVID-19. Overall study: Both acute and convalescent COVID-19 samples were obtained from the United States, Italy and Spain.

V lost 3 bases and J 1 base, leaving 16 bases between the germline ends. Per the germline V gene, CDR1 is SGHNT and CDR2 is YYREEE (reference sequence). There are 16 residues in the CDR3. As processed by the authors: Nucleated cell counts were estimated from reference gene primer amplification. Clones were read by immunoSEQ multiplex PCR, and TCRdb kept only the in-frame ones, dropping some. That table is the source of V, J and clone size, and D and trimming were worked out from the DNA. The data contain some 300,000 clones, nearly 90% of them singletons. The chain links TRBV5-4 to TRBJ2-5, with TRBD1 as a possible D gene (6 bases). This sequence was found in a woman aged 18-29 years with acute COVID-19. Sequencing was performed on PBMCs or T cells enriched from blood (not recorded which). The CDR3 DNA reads TGTGCCAGCAGCTCCCCAACAGGGTCGGCCCAAGAGACCCAGTACTTC. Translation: CASSSPTGSAQETQYF.